The rows below give T cell receptor beta chains drawn from one sample of a study of cytomegalovirus exposure and HLA in healthy donors. Produced via immunoSEQ multiplex PCR; TCRdb's table is partial and in-frame only. Of more than 55,000 clones in the sample, roughly 80% are singletons; the top ten hold 1.6%. Sequenced: PBMCs. Receptors originate from a human donor in good health. Both conserved end residues are part of each CDR3. The order of the fields is J gene, V gene, clone size, D gene, CDR3 protein, CDR3 DNA. D genes are given only for firm matches. Clone size is shown for a subset of rows, as once, few, many or a class of expanded clone.

TRBJ2-5,TRBV25-1,once,TRBD1,CASSEYGRGRGETQYF,TGTGCCAGCAGTGAATATGGCAGGGGGCGAGGAGAGACCCAGTACTTC
TRBJ2-1,TRBV5-1,NA,TRBD2,CASSLGGGTSYNEQFF,TGCGCCAGCAGCTTGGGCGGGGGGACGAGCTACAATGAGCAGTTCTTC
TRBJ1-6,TRBV30,NA,TRBD1,CAWGDSRVLPLHF,TGTGCCTGGGGGGACAGCCGGGTTCTTCCCCTCCACTTT
TRBJ1-3,TRBV5-1,NA,TRBD1,CASSLGQGAGNTIYF,TGCGCCAGCAGCTTGGGTCAGGGGGCAGGAAACACCATATATTTT
TRBJ2-5,TRBV4-2,NA,TRBD2,CASSQVSLAGGRETQYF,TGTGCCAGCAGCCAAGTCTCACTAGCGGGGGGACGGGAGACCCAGTACTTC
TRBJ2-1,TRBV4-2,NA,NA,CASRRGSHEQFF,TGTGCCAGCAGACGAGGGAGCCATGAGCAGTTCTTC
TRBJ1-2,TRBV7-2,NA,TRBD1,CASSSRQGLGGYTF,TGTGCCAGCAGCTCAAGACAGGGTTTGGGTGGCTACACCTTC
TRBJ2-3,TRBV28,NA,NA,CASSAPPTEDTQYF,TGTGCCAGCAGTGCCCCCCCTACCGAAGATACGCAGTATTTT
TRBJ2-7,TRBV28,NA,NA,CASRAQGIHEQYF,TGTGCCAGCAGAGCTCAGGGGATCCACGAGCAGTACTTC
TRBJ2-5,TRBV6-5,NA,NA,CASSYSPGVVWETQYF,TGTGCCAGCAGTTACTCGCCCGGGGTAGTTTGGGAGACCCAGTACTTC
TRBJ1-3,TRBV25-1,NA,NA,CASSVSSGLYGNTIYF,TGTGCCAGCAGTGTCTCATCGGGACTGTATGGAAACACCATATATTTT
TRBJ2-1,TRBV7-9,NA,NA,CASSRTDLPPRNEQFF,TGTGCCAGCAGTCGGACAGACTTACCCCCTCGAAATGAGCAGTTCTTC
TRBJ2-1,TRBV18,NA,TRBD2,CASSPAGGGSYNEQFF,TGTGCCAGCTCACCTGCGGGGGGGGGCTCCTACAATGAGCAGTTCTTC
TRBJ2-1,TRBV14,NA,NA,CASSQRLDNEQFF,TGTGCCAGCAGCCAACGACTGGACAATGAGCAGTTCTTC
TRBJ2-7,TRBV2,once,NA,CASREIDRRYSYEQYF,TGTGCCAGCAGGGAAATTGACAGGCGATATTCCTACGAGCAGTACTTC
TRBJ2-7,TRBV7-3,NA,TRBD2,CASSWGEGREQYF,TGTGCCAGCAGCTGGGGGGAGGGGAGGGAGCAGTACTTC
TRBJ2-2,TRBV19,NA,NA,CASSIEKRYTGELFF,TGTGCCAGTAGTATAGAGAAGAGATACACCGGGGAGCTGTTTTTT
TRBJ1-2,TRBV28,NA,NA,CASSFLSGDYTF,TGTGCCAGCAGTTTTCTGTCCGGGGACTACACCTTC
TRBJ2-7,TRBV11-1,NA,TRBD2,CASSLYPVTSGAYEQYF,TGTGCCAGCAGCTTATACCCCGTAACTAGCGGAGCCTACGAGCAGTACTTC
TRBJ2-7,TRBV10-3,NA,NA,CAVGDYEQYF,TGTGCCGTCGGGGACTACGAGCAGTACTTC
TRBJ1-2,TRBV9,NA,NA,CASSTPGHSYGYTF,TGTGCCAGCAGCACACCGGGACACTCCTATGGCTACACCTTC
TRBJ2-5,TRBV5-1,NA,TRBD2,CASSLAPLAGAQETQYF,TGCGCCAGCAGCTTGGCTCCACTAGCGGGAGCGCAAGAGACCCAGTACTTC
TRBJ1-2,TRBV28,NA,TRBD1,CASSLQGALYGYTF,TGTGCCAGCAGCCTACAGGGGGCCCTCTATGGCTACACCTTC
TRBJ1-2,TRBV5-6,NA,NA,CASSLVRGLVYGYTF,TGTGCCAGCAGCTTGGTGAGAGGGTTGGTATATGGCTACACCTTC
TRBJ1-5,TRBV28,few,NA,CASTPNRAANQPQHF,TGTGCCAGCACCCCCAACAGGGCGGCCAATCAGCCCCAGCATTTT
TRBJ2-1,TRBV7-2,few,NA,CASSPYSGEGVEQFF,TGTGCCAGCAGCCCCTACTCTGGGGAGGGGGTTGAGCAGTTCTTC
TRBJ1-5,TRBV4-1,NA,NA,CASSQGGGRRSNQPQHF,TGCGCCAGCAGCCAAGGGGGGGGGCGCAGGAGCAATCAGCCCCAGCATTTT
TRBJ2-2,TRBV7-9,few,TRBD2,CASSFRGGDTGELFF,TGTGCCAGCAGCTTTCGGGGGGGCGACACCGGGGAGCTGTTTTTT
TRBJ1-4,TRBV7-9,NA,NA,CASRPLQGMTNEKLFF,TGTGCCAGCAGACCCTTACAGGGCATGACTAATGAAAAACTGTTTTTT
TRBJ1-1,TRBV6-5,NA,NA,CASSYSETGDTEAFF,TGTGCCAGCAGTTACTCGGAGACAGGTGACACTGAAGCTTTCTTT
TRBJ2-1,TRBV7-9,NA,TRBD2,CSSSLTAPPTSGGPGDFF,TGTTCCAGCAGCTTAACCGCCCCCCCGACTAGCGGGGGGCCTGGGGATTTCTTC
TRBJ2-3,TRBV7-2,NA,NA,CASSLAGRSTDTQYF,TGTGCCAGCAGCTTAGCTGGGCGTAGCACAGATACGCAGTATTTT
TRBJ2-7,TRBV6-5,NA,TRBD1,CASRKTGTASYEQYF,TGTGCCAGCAGGAAAACCGGGACAGCCTCCTACGAGCAGTACTTC
TRBJ2-5,TRBV10-3,NA,TRBD2,CAISRAGEETQYF,TGTGCCATCAGTAGGGCGGGGGAAGAGACCCAGTACTTC
TRBJ2-7,TRBV6-1,once,TRBD1,CASSLLGTGGYEQYF,TGTGCCAGCAGTTTACTCGGGACAGGGGGCTACGAGCAGTACTTC
TRBJ1-2,TRBV7-2,few,TRBD1,CASSLGGHRGITF,TGTGCCAGCAGCTTAGGGGGACACAGGGGAATCACCTTC
TRBJ2-7,TRBV18,NA,NA,CASSPQGDEQYF,TGTGCCAGCTCACCCCAAGGGGACGAGCAGTACTTC
TRBJ1-1,TRBV7-9,once,TRBD1,CASSLRAIPGQGAAAFF,TGTGCCAGCAGCTTAAGGGCAATCCCGGGACAGGGGGCGGCGGCTTTCTTT
TRBJ2-2,TRBV4-3,NA,TRBD1,CASSQGQGQVSGELFF,TGCGCCAGCAGCCAGGGACAGGGACAAGTATCCGGGGAGCTGTTTTTT
TRBJ2-7,TRBV20-1,NA,NA,CSAEQGYEQYF,TGCAGTGCTGAACAGGGATACGAGCAGTACTTC
TRBJ2-1,TRBV27,NA,TRBD2,CASSTRAGLAGINEQFF,TGTGCCAGCAGCACTAGAGCGGGACTAGCGGGTATAAATGAGCAGTTCTTC
TRBJ2-7,TRBV5-4,NA,NA,CASSLQTGRREQYF,TGTGCCAGCAGCTTGCAGACAGGGAGGAGAGAGCAGTACTTC
TRBJ2-7,TRBV11-2,NA,NA,CASSLSDHLTGRYEQYF,TGTGCCAGCAGCTTATCGGACCATTTAACAGGCCGCTACGAGCAGTACTTC
TRBJ2-3,TRBV4-3,NA,TRBD2,CASSQDHGLGVDTQYF,TGCGCCAGCAGCCAAGATCACGGACTAGGGGTAGATACGCAGTATTTT